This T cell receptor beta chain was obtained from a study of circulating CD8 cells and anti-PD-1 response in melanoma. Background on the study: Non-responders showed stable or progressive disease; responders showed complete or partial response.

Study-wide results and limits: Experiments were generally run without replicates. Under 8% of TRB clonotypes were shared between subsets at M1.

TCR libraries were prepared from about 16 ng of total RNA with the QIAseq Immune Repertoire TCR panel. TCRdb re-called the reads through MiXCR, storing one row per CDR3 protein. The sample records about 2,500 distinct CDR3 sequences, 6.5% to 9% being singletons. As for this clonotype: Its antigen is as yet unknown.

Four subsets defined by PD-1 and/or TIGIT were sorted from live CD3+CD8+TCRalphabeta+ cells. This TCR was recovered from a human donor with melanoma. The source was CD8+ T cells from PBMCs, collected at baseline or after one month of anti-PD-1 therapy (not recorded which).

CDR3: CSVPGQVFTF. Written as DNA, the CDR3 is TGCAGCGTGCCCGGACAAGTTTTCACCTTC. This chain links TRBV29-1 with TRBJ1-2, with D possibly being TRBD1 (5 bases). Per germline, CDR1 SQVTM and CDR2 ANQGSEA. V lost 6 bases to trimming and J lost 13 bases, with 15 bases between them. CDR3 length equals 10 residues.